The entry below gives a single T cell receptor beta chain sequence along with its context. This specimen comes from a study of monozygotic twins with inflammatory bowel disease. Each of the TCR libraries took 3500 ng of total RNA. For each CDR3 protein, TCRdb gives one entry from its re-call of the 5' RACE reads, without DNA. This table holds under 150,000 distinct CDR3 sequences. Germline V gives CDR1 LNHDA, CDR2 SQIVND (reference sequence). CDR3 size: 13 residues. The chain is built from TRBV19 and TRBJ1-2; TCRdb selects TRBD1, and the lack of DNA leaves this call unchecked. Sequenced material: blood. This receptor was obtained from a human donor with ulcerative colitis or Crohn's disease, or a healthy co-twin of an affected twin (not recorded which). CDR3 residues: CASSTDRYYGYTF.